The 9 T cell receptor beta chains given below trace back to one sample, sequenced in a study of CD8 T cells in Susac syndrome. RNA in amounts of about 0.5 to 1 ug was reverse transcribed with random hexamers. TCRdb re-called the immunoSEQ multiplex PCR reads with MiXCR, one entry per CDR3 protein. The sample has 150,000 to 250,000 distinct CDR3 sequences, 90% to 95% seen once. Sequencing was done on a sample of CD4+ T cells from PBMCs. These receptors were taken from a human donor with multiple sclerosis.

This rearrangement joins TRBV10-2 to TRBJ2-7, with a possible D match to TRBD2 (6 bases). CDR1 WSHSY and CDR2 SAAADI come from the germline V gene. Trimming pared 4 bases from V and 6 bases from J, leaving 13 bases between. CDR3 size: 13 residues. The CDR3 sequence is CASSVTPGSEQYF. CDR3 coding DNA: TGCGCCAGCAGTGTGACTCCCGGGAGCGAGCAGTACTTC.

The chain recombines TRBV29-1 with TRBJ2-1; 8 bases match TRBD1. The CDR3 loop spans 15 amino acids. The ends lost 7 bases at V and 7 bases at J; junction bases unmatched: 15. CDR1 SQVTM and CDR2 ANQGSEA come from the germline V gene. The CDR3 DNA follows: TGCAGCGCCTTGACCTGGGGCAGGGGGCGAAATGAGCAGTTCTTC. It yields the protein CSALTWGRGRNEQFF.

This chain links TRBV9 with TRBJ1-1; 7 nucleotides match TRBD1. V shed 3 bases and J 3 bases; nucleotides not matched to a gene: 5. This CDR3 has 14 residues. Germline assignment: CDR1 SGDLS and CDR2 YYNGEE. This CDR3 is CASSAGGLDTEAFF. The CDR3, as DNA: TGTGCCAGCAGCGCAGGGGGTCTGGACACTGAAGCTTTCTTT.

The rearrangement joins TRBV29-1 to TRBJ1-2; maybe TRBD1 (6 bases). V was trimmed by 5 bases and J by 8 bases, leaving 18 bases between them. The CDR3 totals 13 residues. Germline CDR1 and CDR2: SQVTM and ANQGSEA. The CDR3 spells CSVSPKDSRGYTF. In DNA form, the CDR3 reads TGCAGCGTTTCCCCAAAGGACAGCCGCGGCTACACCTTC.

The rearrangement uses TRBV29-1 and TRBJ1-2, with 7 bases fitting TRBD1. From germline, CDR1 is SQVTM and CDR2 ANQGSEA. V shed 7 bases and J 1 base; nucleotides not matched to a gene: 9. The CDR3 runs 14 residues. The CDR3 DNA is TGCAGCGCCGGGGGACAGTTTCTTAACTATGGCTACACCTTC. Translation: CSAGGQFLNYGYTF.

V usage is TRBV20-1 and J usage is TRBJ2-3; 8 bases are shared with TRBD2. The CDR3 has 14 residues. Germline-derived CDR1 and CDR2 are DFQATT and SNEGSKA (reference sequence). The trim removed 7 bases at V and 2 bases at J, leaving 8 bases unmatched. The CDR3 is CSGRAGAITDTQYF. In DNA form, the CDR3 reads TGCAGTGGGAGAGCGGGGGCGATCACAGATACGCAGTATTTT.

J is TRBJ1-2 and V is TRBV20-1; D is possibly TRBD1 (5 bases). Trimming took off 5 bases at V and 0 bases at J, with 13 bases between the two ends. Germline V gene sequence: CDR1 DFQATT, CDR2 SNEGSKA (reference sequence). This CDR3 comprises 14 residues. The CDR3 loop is CSASPRGANYGYTF. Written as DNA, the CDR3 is TGCAGTGCTTCCCCCCGGGGGGCTAACTATGGCTACACCTTC.

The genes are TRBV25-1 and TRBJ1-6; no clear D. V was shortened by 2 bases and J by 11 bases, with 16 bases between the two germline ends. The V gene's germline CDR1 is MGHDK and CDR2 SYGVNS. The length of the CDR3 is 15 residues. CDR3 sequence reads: CASSELDGSGPPLHF. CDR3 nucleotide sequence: TGTGCCAGCAGTGAACTGGACGGGTCTGGGCCACCCCTCCACTTT.

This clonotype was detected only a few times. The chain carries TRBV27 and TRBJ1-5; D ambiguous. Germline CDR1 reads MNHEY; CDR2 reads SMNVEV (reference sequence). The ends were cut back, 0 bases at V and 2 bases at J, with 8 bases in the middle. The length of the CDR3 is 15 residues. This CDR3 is CASSLSGKGNQPQHF. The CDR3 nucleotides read TGTGCCAGCAGTTTATCCGGGAAGGGCAATCAGCCCCAGCATTTT.